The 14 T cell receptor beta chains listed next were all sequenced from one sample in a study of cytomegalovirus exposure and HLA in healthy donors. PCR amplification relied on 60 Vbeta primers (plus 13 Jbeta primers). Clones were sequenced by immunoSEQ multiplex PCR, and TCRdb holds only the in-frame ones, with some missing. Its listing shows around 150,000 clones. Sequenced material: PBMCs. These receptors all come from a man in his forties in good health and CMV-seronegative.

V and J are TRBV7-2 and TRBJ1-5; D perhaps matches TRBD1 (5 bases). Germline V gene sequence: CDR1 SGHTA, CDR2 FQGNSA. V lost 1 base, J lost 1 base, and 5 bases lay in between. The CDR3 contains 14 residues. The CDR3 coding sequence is TGTGCCAGCAGCTTAGACAGGAGCAATCAGCCCCAGCATTTT. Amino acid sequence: CASSLDRSNQPQHF.

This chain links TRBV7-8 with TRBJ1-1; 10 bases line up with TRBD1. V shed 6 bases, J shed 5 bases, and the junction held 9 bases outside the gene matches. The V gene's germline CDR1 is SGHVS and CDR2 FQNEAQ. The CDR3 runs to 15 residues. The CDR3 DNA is TGTGCCAGCAGGAGACAGGGGGCAGAAGGAACTGAAGCTTTCTTT. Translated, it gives CASRRQGAEGTEAFF. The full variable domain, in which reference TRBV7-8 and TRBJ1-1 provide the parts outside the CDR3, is GAGVSQSPRYKVAKRGQDVALRCDPISGHVSLFWYQQALGQGPEFLTYFQNEAQLDKSGLPSDRFFAERPEGSVSTLKIQRTQQEDSAVYLCASRRQGAEGTEAFFGQGTRLTVV.

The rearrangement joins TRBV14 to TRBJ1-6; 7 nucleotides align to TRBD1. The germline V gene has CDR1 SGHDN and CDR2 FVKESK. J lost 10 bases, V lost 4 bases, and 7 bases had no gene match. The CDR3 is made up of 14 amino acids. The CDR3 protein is CASSLDRKESPLHF. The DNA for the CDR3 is TGTGCCAGCAGCCTGGACAGGAAGGAATCACCCCTCCACTTT.

The CDR3 region has the DNA TGCGCCAGCAGCTTGGAGCCGGGGGTGCGGGAGCTGTTTTTT. Translated, it gives CASSLEPGVRELFF. The chain joins TRBV5-1 to TRBJ2-2; TRBD2 is a possible D gene (6 bases). Looked up from germline, CDR1 is SGHRS and CDR2 is YFSETQ. V lost 0 bases and J 9 bases, leaving 12 bases between the germline ends. The CDR3 is 14 residues long.

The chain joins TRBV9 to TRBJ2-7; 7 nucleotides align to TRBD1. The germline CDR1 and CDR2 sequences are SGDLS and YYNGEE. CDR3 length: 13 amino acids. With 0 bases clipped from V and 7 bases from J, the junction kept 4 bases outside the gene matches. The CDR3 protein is CASSVGQGEEQYF. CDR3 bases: TGTGCCAGCAGCGTAGGTCAGGGGGAAGAGCAGTACTTC.

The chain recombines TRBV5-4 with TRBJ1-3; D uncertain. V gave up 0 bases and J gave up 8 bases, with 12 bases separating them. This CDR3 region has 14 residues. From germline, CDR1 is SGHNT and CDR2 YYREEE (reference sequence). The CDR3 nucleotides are TGTGCCAGCAGCTTGGGCGGTTTGCGGGACACCATATATTTT. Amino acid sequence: CASSLGGLRDTIYF.

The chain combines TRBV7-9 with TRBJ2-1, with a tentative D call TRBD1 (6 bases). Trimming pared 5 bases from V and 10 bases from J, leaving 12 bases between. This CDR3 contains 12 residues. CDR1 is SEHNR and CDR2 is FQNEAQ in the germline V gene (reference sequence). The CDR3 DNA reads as TGTGCCAGCAGCGGACAGAAGTTGGAGCAGTTCTTC. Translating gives CASSGQKLEQFF.

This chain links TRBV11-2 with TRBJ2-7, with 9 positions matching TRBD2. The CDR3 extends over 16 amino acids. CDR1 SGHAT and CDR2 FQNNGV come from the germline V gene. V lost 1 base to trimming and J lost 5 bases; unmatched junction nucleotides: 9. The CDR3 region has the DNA TGTGCCAGCAGCTTAGCGGGGCGGGGGGGCGGCGACGAGCAGTACTTC. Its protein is CASSLAGRGGGDEQYF.

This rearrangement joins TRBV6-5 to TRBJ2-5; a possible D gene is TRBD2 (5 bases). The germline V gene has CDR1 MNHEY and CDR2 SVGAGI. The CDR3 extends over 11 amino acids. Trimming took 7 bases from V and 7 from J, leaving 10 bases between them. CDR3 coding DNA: TGTGCCAGCATAGGACTGGGGACCCAGTACTTC. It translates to CASIGLGTQYF.

DNA for the CDR3: TGTGCCAGCAGTCCGGACAGGGGCTATGGCTACACCTTC. Its translation is CASSPDRGYGYTF. The V and J genes are TRBV28 and TRBJ1-2; 9 bases line up with TRBD1. The CDR3 consists of 13 residues. The germline CDR1 and CDR2 sequences are MDHEN and SYDVKM. The junction had 2 bases not matched to a gene; V was cut back by 5 bases and J by 4 bases.

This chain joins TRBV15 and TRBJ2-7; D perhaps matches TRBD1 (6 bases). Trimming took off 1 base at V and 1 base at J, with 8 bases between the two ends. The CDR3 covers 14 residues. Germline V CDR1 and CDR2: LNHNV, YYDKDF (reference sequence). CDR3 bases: TGTGCCACCAGCAGAGGGGACAAGTCCTACGAGCAGTACTTC. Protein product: CATSRGDKSYEQYF.

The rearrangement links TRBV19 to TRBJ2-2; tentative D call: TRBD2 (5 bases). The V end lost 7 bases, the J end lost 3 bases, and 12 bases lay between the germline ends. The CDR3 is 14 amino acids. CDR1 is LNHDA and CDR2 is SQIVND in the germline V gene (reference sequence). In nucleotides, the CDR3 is TGTGCCAGTACCGAGGGATTATACACCGGGGAGCTGTTTTTT. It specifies CASTEGLYTGELFF. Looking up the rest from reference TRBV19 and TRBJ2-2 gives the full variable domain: DGGITQSPKYLFRKEGQNVTLSCEQNLNHDAMYWYRQDPGQGLRLIYYSQIVNDFQKGDIAEGYSVSREKKESFPLTVTSAQKNPTAFYLCASTEGLYTGELFFGEGSRLTVL.

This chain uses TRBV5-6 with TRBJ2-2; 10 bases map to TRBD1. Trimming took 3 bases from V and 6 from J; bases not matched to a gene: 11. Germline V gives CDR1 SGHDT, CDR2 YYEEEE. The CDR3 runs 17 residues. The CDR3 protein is CASSWGPTGGKAGELFF. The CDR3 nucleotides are TGTGCCAGCAGCTGGGGACCGACAGGGGGCAAGGCCGGGGAGCTGTTTTTT.

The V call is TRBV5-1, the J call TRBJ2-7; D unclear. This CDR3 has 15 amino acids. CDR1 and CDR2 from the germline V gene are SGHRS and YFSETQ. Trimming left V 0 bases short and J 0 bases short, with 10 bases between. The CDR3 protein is CASSLVPGNSYEQYF. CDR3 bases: TGCGCCAGCAGCTTGGTTCCAGGAAACTCCTACGAGCAGTACTTC.